The entry that follows covers one T cell receptor beta chain sequence. No antigen is known for it. The sample is drawn from a study of T cells in localized non-small cell lung cancer. Study conclusions and caveats: A median about 54 of the top 100 tumor clones appeared in adjacent lung. Uninvolved adjacent lung showed higher T cell clonality than tumor.

V trimming: 7 bases; J trimming: 4 bases; junction bases outside the gene matches: 10. The CDR3 is 14 residues long. Germline CDR1 reads SGHAT; CDR2 reads FQDESV (reference sequence). This table comes from immunoSEQ multiplex PCR, and its TCRdb copy is limited to in-frame clones, with some not included. In the table there are 20,000 or so clones, roughly 83% of which are singletons. This receptor was identified in a man aged 35-75 years with stage I lung adenocarcinoma. This chain connects TRBV11-1 to TRBJ2-7; TRBD1 aligns across 7 bases. The specimen comprised peripheral blood, sampled before any cancer treatment. DNA of the CDR3: TGTGCCAGCACCACCGGGACAGATGGATACGAGCAGTACTTC. This translates into CASTTGTDGYEQYF.